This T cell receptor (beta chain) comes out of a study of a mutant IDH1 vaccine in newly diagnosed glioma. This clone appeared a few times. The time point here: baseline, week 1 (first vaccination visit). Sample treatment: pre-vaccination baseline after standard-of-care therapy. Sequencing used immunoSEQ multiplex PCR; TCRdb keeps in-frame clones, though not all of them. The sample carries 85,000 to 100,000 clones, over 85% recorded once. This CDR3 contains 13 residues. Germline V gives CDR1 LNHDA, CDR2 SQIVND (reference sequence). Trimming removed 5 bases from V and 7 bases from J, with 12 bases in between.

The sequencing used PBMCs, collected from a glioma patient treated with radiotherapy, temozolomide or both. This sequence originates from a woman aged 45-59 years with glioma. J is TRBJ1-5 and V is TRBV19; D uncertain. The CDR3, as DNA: TGTGCCAGTAGTTTCGGGTTTGGGCAGCCCCAGCATTTT. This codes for CASSFGFGQPQHF.